This is a list of T cell receptor beta chains from one sample in a study of shared clonotypes between healthy human individuals. Measured with immunoSEQ multiplex PCR; TCRdb has only the in-frame clones, and not every one. The sample gives roughly 520,000 clones, about 96% of which show up once; 0.055% to 0.075% is in the top ten. Sequencing was carried out using naive CD4+ T cells sorted from blood. These receptor sequences come from a woman in her 30s in good health. CDR3s include the opening cysteine and the closing phenylalanine or tryptophan. D genes are given only for firm matches. The size of a clone is reported for some rows only, either as once, few or many, or as a class for expanded clones.

v_gene: TRBV5-1; abundance: .; j_gene: TRBJ2-7; d_gene: TRBD2; CDR3aa: CASSFIAGEYYEQYF; CDR3nt: TGCGCCAGCAGCTTTATAGCGGGAGAATACTACGAGCAGTACTTC
v_gene: TRBV19; abundance: .; j_gene: TRBJ2-3; d_gene: .; CDR3aa: CASRRRQGDDTQYF; CDR3nt: TGTGCCAGTAGAAGACGGCAGGGTGACGATACGCAGTATTTT
v_gene: TRBV11-1; abundance: .; j_gene: TRBJ2-3; d_gene: TRBD1; CDR3aa: CASSRTGGNTDTQYF; CDR3nt: TGTGCCAGCAGCCGGACAGGGGGCAACACAGATACGCAGTATTTT
v_gene: TRBV4-1; abundance: .; j_gene: TRBJ2-7; d_gene: .; CDR3aa: CASSQGPSGLSSYEQYF; CDR3nt: TGCGCCAGCAGCCAAGGCCCTTCAGGGTTGAGCTCCTACGAGCAGTACTTC
v_gene: TRBV28; abundance: .; j_gene: TRBJ2-2; d_gene: .; CDR3aa: CASSPSFGLRSRGELFF; CDR3nt: TGTGCCAGCAGTCCCTCCTTCGGGCTTAGGTCCCGCGGGGAGCTGTTTTTT
v_gene: TRBV28; abundance: .; j_gene: TRBJ2-7; d_gene: TRBD1; CDR3aa: CASSLSGTGGTYEQYF; CDR3nt: TGTGCCAGCAGTTTATCGGGGACAGGGGGAACCTACGAGCAGTACTTC
v_gene: TRBV10-1; abundance: once; j_gene: TRBJ1-5; d_gene: .; CDR3aa: CASSGGNSNQPQHF; CDR3nt: TGCGCCAGCAGTGGGGGGAATAGCAATCAGCCCCAGCATTTT
v_gene: TRBV18; abundance: once; j_gene: TRBJ2-1; d_gene: TRBD2; CDR3aa: CASSPLAGGYNEQFF; CDR3nt: TGTGCCAGCTCACCACTAGCGGGAGGGTACAATGAGCAGTTCTTC
v_gene: TRBV4-1; abundance: .; j_gene: TRBJ1-1; d_gene: .; CDR3aa: CASSQDGADGNTEAFF; CDR3nt: TGCGCCAGCAGCCAAGATGGGGCAGACGGGAACACTGAAGCTTTCTTT
v_gene: TRBV4-1; abundance: .; j_gene: TRBJ2-2; d_gene: TRBD2; CDR3aa: CASSQRTLGLAGRTTGELFF; CDR3nt: TGCGCCAGCAGCCAAAGAACCCTCGGACTAGCGGGAAGGACGACCGGGGAGCTGTTTTTT
v_gene: TRBV5-8; abundance: .; j_gene: TRBJ2-1; d_gene: TRBD2; CDR3aa: CASSQTRTSGNSYNEQFF; CDR3nt: TGTGCCAGCAGCCAAACGCGGACTAGCGGGAATTCCTACAATGAGCAGTTCTTC
v_gene: TRBV7-9; abundance: .; j_gene: TRBJ1-1; d_gene: .; CDR3aa: CASSTQRRGSKTEAFF; CDR3nt: TGTGCCAGCAGCACCCAGCGTAGGGGCTCGAAAACTGAAGCTTTCTTT
v_gene: TRBV2; abundance: .; j_gene: TRBJ1-4; d_gene: .; CDR3aa: CASGGDDSNLFF; CDR3nt: TGTGCCAGCGGAGGGGACGACTCCAACCTGTTTTTT
v_gene: TRBV7-8; abundance: once; j_gene: TRBJ2-1; d_gene: .; CDR3aa: CASSLGSTEQFF; CDR3nt: TGTGCCAGCAGCTTAGGATCCACTGAGCAGTTCTTC
v_gene: TRBV5-1; abundance: .; j_gene: TRBJ2-1; d_gene: TRBD2; CDR3aa: CASTAPSGANEAGVRQFF; CDR3nt: TGCGCCAGCACGGCTCCCAGCGGGGCGAATGAGGCGGGAGTCAGGCAGTTCTTC
v_gene: TRBV7-6; abundance: once; j_gene: TRBJ2-2; d_gene: TRBD2; CDR3aa: CASKPGLADYTGELFF; CDR3nt: TGTGCCAGCAAGCCGGGACTAGCGGATTACACCGGGGAGCTGTTTTTT